This T cell receptor (beta chain) was profiled in a study of T cell responses to AZD1222 COVID-19 vaccine. General study findings and limits: Scientists sampled the repertoires only once the peak T cell response had passed. Unmutated variant regions are reportedly targeted by nearly half of spike-specific TCRs.

This CDR3 has 14 residues. V was pared by 5 bases and J by 3 bases, with 12 bases between. Germline CDR1 reads LNHDA; CDR2 reads SQIVND (reference sequence). This clone was detected only once. The antigen is undetermined. The method was immunoSEQ multiplex PCR; TCRdb's version includes in-frame clones alone and lacks a portion of them. The sample carries 150,000 to 200,000 clones, 88% recorded once. The genes are TRBV19 and TRBJ2-3; D gene ambiguous. The starting material was peripheral blood, obtained on day 0 of AZD1222 vaccination. The receptor comes from an adult in good health. The CDR3 region is CASSLRPWTDTQYF. Written as DNA, the CDR3 is TGTGCCAGTAGTCTCCGCCCGTGGACAGATACGCAGTATTTT. Full variable domain (missing parts from reference TRBV19 and TRBJ2-3): DGGITQSPKYLFRKEGQNVTLSCEQNLNHDAMYWYRQDPGQGLRLIYYSQIVNDFQKGDIAEGYSVSREKKESFPLTVTSAQKNPTAFYLCASSLRPWTDTQYFGPGTRLTVL.